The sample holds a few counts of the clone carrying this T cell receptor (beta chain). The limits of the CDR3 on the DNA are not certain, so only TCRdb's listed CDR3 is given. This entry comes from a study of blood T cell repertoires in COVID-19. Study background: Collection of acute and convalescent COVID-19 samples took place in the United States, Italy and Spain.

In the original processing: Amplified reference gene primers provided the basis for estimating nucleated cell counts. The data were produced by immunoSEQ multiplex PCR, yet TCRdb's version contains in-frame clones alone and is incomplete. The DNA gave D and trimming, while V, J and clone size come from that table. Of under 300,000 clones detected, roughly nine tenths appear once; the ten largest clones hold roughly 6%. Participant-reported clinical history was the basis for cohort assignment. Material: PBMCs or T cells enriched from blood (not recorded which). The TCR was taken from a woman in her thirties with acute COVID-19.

CDR3 region: CASSEGVGSGNETQYF. V usage is TRBV21-1 and J usage is TRBJ2-5; the table names TRBD1, a call not compared with the DNA. TRBV21-1 is marked as a pseudogene. Ends included, the CDR3 has 16 residues.